Following are 29 T cell receptor beta chains from one sample sequenced in a study of cytomegalovirus exposure and HLA in healthy donors (dated by TCRdb to 2016 to 2017). Libraries were made using the immunoSEQ multiplex PCR assay. For the multiplex PCR, a mixture combining 60 forward primers for TCR Vbeta segments and 13 reverse primers for TCR Jbeta segments was used. This is the immuneACCESS table as TCRdb keeps it, with only in-frame sequences that have V and J called. A part of the clones is gone; compared with another copy, unresolved V genes explain less than half, and the rest is unexplained. Recorded for this sample are over 150,000 clones; around 74% of them occurred a single time. The ten largest clonotypes hold around 3% of the sample. Specimen: PBMCs. The receptors come from a male donor in good health and CMV-seronegative.

In this sample, this clone turned up a few times. This chain links TRBV19 with TRBJ2-1; 10 bases are shared with TRBD2. The germline V gene has CDR1 LNHDA and CDR2 SQIVND (reference sequence). The length of the CDR3 is 18 residues. V was clipped by 2 bases and J by 9 bases; unmatched bases: 16. As DNA, the CDR3 is TGTGCCAGTAGTATATCATTCCGGGCTAGCGGGAGTGTTGGTGAGCAGTTCTTC. This encodes CASSISFRASGSVGEQFF.

As DNA, the CDR3 is TGTGCCAGCAGGGGGACAGGGAGGAATCAGCCCCAGCATTTT. Its translation: CASRGTGRNQPQHF. The V call is TRBV2, the J call TRBJ1-5; 9 nucleotides match TRBD1. This CDR3 region has 14 residues. V was clipped by 6 bases and J by 4 bases; unmatched bases: 4. In germline, CDR1 is SNHLY, CDR2 FYNNEI.

This clone was recorded only once. The chain combines TRBV5-4 with TRBJ2-1; possibly TRBD2 for D (6 bases). Trimming pared 2 bases from V and 9 bases from J, leaving 12 bases between. CDR1 is SGHNT and CDR2 is YYREEE in the germline V gene (reference sequence). The CDR3 consists of 13 residues. Written as DNA, the CDR3 is TGTGCCAGCAGCTTTCGGGGAGGCACTGAGCAGTTCTTC. Its protein product is CASSFRGGTEQFF.

The V and J genes are TRBV9 and TRBJ1-1, with 10 bases identical to TRBD1. CDR1 is SGDLS, CDR2 YYNGEE, per germline. After removal of 0 bases from V and 6 bases from J, the junction contained 8 bases not matched to a gene. The CDR3 is 16 residues long. The CDR3 is CASSVADRGWFAEAFF. In DNA, the CDR3 is TGTGCCAGCAGCGTAGCGGACAGGGGGTGGTTTGCTGAAGCTTTCTTT.

The chain links TRBV19 to TRBJ1-6; D unclear. CDR1 and CDR2 (germline): LNHDA, SQIVND (reference sequence). CDR3 length: 14 residues. V was pared by 8 bases and J by 6 bases, with 14 bases between. CDR3 coding DNA: TGTGCCAGTCGGGAGGGAACAGTTAATTCACCCCTCCACTTT. This gives the protein CASREGTVNSPLHF.

The V and J genes are TRBV4-1 and TRBJ2-5; a possible D gene is TRBD1 (5 bases). The DNA end is a closer match to TRBJ2-7, so the J assignment may be wrong. The V gene's germline CDR1 is MGHRA and CDR2 YSYEKL. There are 13 residues in the CDR3. The CDR3 region is CASSRQQGVEQYF. CDR3 DNA: TGCGCCAGCAGCCGCCAACAAGGGGTCGAGCAGTACTTC.

Here the CDR3 reads CASSEHHRDLNQPQHF. CDR3 DNA sequence: TGTGCCAGCTCGGAACATCACAGGGATCTCAATCAGCCCCAGCATTTT. This chain links TRBV2 with TRBJ1-5, with TRBD1 as a possible D gene (6 bases). The length of the CDR3 is 16 residues. The germline V gene encodes CDR1 SNHLY and CDR2 FYNNEI. V gave up 8 bases and J gave up 3 bases, with 20 bases separating them. The complete variable domain, with remaining parts taken from reference TRBV2 and TRBJ1-5, reads EPEVTQTPSHQVTQMGQEVILRCVPISNHLYFYWYRQILGQKVEFLVSFYNNEISEKSEIFDDQFSVERPDGSNFTLKIRSTKLEDSAMYFCASSEHHRDLNQPQHFGDGTRLSIL.

This chain uses TRBV19 with TRBJ1-1; D is unclear. The CDR3 extends over 13 amino acids. Trimming cost V 1 base and J 1 base, with 4 bases left between them. CDR1 and CDR2 (germline): LNHDA, SQIVND (reference sequence). Here the CDR3 DNA reads TGTGCCAGTAGTATAGTGAGGAACACTGAAGCTTTCTTT. This codes for CASSIVRNTEAFF.

This chain connects TRBV9 to TRBJ1-1, with 11 bases that match TRBD1. The CDR3 contains 15 residues. Germline lookup yields CDR1 SGDLS and CDR2 YYNGEE. V lost 0 bases, J lost 5 bases, and 3 bases stayed unmatched. CDR3 sequence (DNA): TGTGCCAGCAGCGTAGAGGGACAGGGGGTGACTGAAGCTTTCTTT. Its translation is CASSVEGQGVTEAFF.

The chain employs TRBV6-6 and TRBJ2-1, with D perhaps TRBD2 (7 bases). V was trimmed by 4 bases and J by 10 bases, leaving 17 bases between them. The CDR3 spans 14 residues. CDR1 and CDR2 from the germline V gene are MNHNY and SVGAGI (reference sequence). The CDR3 loop reads CASSSGVPGGEQFF. CDR3 coding DNA: TGTGCCAGCAGTTCAGGGGTACCGGGAGGCGAGCAGTTCTTC.

This chain connects TRBV30 to TRBJ1-5; D is undetermined. Germline CDR1 is GTSNPN and CDR2 is SVGIG (reference sequence). There are 14 residues in the CDR3. Trimming took 2 bases from V and 0 from J, leaving 8 bases between them. The CDR3 here is CAWSSELSNQPQHF. In DNA, the CDR3 is TGTGCCTGGAGTTCGGAGCTTAGCAATCAGCCCCAGCATTTT.

This clone was seen a handful of times. This rearrangement joins TRBV5-6 to TRBJ2-5, with 9 positions matching TRBD1. V lost 5 bases, J lost 5 bases, and 7 bases stayed unmatched. The CDR3 length is 14 residues. The germline gives CDR1 SGHDT, CDR2 YYEEEE. The CDR3 protein is CASSTGQGGETQYF. The CDR3, as DNA: TGTGCCAGCAGTACGGGACAGGGTGGCGAGACCCAGTACTTC.

The chain is built from TRBV18 and TRBJ2-1, with TRBD2 identical over 10 bases. The CDR3 runs 18 residues. Trimming at V came to 3 bases and at J to 6 bases, leaving 14 bases not matched to a gene. The germline V gene encodes CDR1 KGHSH and CDR2 LQKENI. CDR3 amino acids: CASSPPSGSGLFINEQFF. The CDR3 DNA sequence: TGTGCCAGCTCACCGCCTAGCGGGAGCGGCCTCTTCATCAATGAGCAGTTCTTC.

This clone appeared a single time. The CDR3 is CASGVGGRSGDTQYF. The CDR3 DNA follows: TGTGCCAGCGGGGTGGGAGGGAGAAGCGGGGATACGCAGTATTTT. The chain joins TRBV19 to TRBJ2-3, with 7 bases matching TRBD2. The J segment lost 6 bases and the V segment lost 9 bases, leaving 15 bases of the junction unmatched. The germline V gene encodes CDR1 LNHDA and CDR2 SQIVND (reference sequence). The CDR3 contains 15 residues.

The rearrangement joins TRBV4-1 to TRBJ2-7, with D hard to call. The CDR3 extends over 17 amino acids. Germline assignment: CDR1 MGHRA and CDR2 YSYEKL. V lost 0 bases to trimming and J lost 0 bases, with 15 bases between them. CDR3 sequence reads: CASSQEIAASRSYEQYF. The DNA for the CDR3 is TGCGCCAGCAGCCAAGAGATCGCAGCGAGTCGCTCCTACGAGCAGTACTTC.

This clone appeared a few times. The chain links TRBV7-8 to TRBJ1-6, with 7 bases that match TRBD1. There are 14 residues in the CDR3. V was clipped by 3 bases and J by 11 bases; unmatched bases: 7. Germline V gene sequence: CDR1 SGHVS, CDR2 FQNEAQ. The CDR3 bases are TGTGCCAGCAGCTTCGACAGGGAAGTGACACCCCTCCACTTT. This translates into CASSFDREVTPLHF.

The rearrangement uses TRBV4-1 and TRBJ2-2; 8 positions match TRBD2. This CDR3 is 18 amino acids long. The trim removed 2 bases at V and 0 bases at J, leaving 8 bases unmatched. The germline gives CDR1 MGHRA, CDR2 YSYEKL. The CDR3 DNA follows: TGCGCCAGCAGCCAATCTCTGGTGCGGGGGGCGAACACCGGGGAGCTGTTTTTT. It is translated as CASSQSLVRGANTGELFF.

This sequence joins TRBV11-3 and TRBJ2-1, with 10 bases aligning to TRBD1. CDR3 length: 15 residues. Germline CDR1 reads SGHNT; CDR2 reads YENEEA. V lost 0 bases and J lost 6; bases outside the gene matches: 2. The CDR3: CASSLDGQGGNEQFF. CDR3 nucleotides: TGTGCCAGCAGCTTAGACGGACAGGGGGGCAATGAGCAGTTCTTC. The whole variable domain, filled in from reference TRBV11-3 and TRBJ2-1, reads EAGVVQSPRYKIIEKKQPVAFWCNPISGHNTLYWYLQNLGQGPELLIRYENEEAVDDSQLPKDRFSAERLKGVDSTLKIQPAELGDSAVYLCASSLDGQGGNEQFFGPGTRLTVL.

V gene TRBV5-1 combines with J gene TRBJ2-3; no firm D call. CDR1 SGHRS and CDR2 YFSETQ come from the germline V gene. The CDR3 is 12 residues long. V shed 1 base and J shed 4 bases, with 4 bases lying between them. The CDR3 bases are TGCGCCAGCAGCTTGTATGCAGATACGCAGTATTTT. This translates into CASSLYADTQYF. The full variable domain, completed using reference TRBV5-1 and TRBJ2-3, is KAGVTQTPRYLIKTRGQQVTLSCSPISGHRSVSWYQQTPGQGLQFLFEYFSETQRNKGNFPGRFSGRQFSNSRSEMNVSTLELGDSALYLCASSLYADTQYFGPGTRLTVL.

This chain connects TRBV7-7 to TRBJ2-3; unclear D gene. V was cut by 2 bases and J by 2 bases, with 5 bases left in between. This CDR3 has 13 residues. Germline loops: CDR1 SSHAT, CDR2 FNYEAQ (reference sequence). This CDR3 is CASSLLPTDTQYF. CDR3 nucleotide sequence: TGTGCCAGCAGCTTACTTCCCACAGATACGCAGTATTTT.

This clone was seen only a few times. This chain joins TRBV10-1 and TRBJ2-1; 9 bases are shared with TRBD2. The CDR3 runs 15 residues. Germline V CDR1 and CDR2: WNHNN, SYGVQD (reference sequence). V shed 5 bases and J 7 bases; nucleotides not matched to a gene: 9. CDR3 nucleotides: TGCGCCAGCAGTCGCGACCTAGCGGGGCTAAATGAGCAGTTCTTC. The encoded protein is CASSRDLAGLNEQFF.

The chain has TRBV18 and TRBJ1-2, with D perhaps matching TRBD1 (5 bases). CDR1 KGHSH and CDR2 LQKENI come from the germline V gene. This CDR3 has 14 residues. V was trimmed by 0 bases and J by 9 bases, leaving 14 bases between them. The DNA of the CDR3 is TGTGCCAGCTCACCACCGGTTCGAAGGGGTAGCTACACCTTC. Translating it yields CASSPPVRRGSYTF.

The chain has TRBV7-9 and TRBJ2-7; 9 bases agree with TRBD1. V dropped 4 bases and J dropped 7; count of bases not matched to a gene: 8. Germline CDR1 is SEHNR and CDR2 is FQNEAQ (reference sequence). The CDR3 consists of 14 residues. The CDR3 here is CASSSGTGTVEQYF. In DNA, the CDR3 is TGTGCCAGCAGCTCCGGGACAGGGACTGTAGAGCAGTACTTC. Supplemented by reference TRBV7-9 and TRBJ2-7, the full variable domain reads DTGVSQNPRHKITKRGQNVTFRCDPISEHNRLYWYRQTLGQGPEFLTYFQNEAQLEKSRLLSDRFSAERPKGSFSTLEIQRTEQGDSAMYLCASSSGTGTVEQYFGPGTRLTVT.

The rearrangement joins TRBV4-1 to TRBJ2-7; a possible D gene is TRBD2 (6 bases). Per the germline V gene, CDR1 is MGHRA and CDR2 is YSYEKL. V was pared by 3 bases and J by 2 bases, with 8 bases between. The CDR3 length is 13 residues. The CDR3 is CASSQRLAYEQYF. The CDR3 DNA reads TGCGCCAGCAGCCAGAGACTAGCCTACGAGCAGTACTTC.

V usage is TRBV6-1 and J usage is TRBJ2-7; possibly TRBD1 for D (6 bases). Trimming shortened V by 7 bases and J by 6 bases, and 16 bases separated the two germline ends. Germline CDR1 and CDR2: MNHNS and SASEGT. The CDR3 is 13 amino acids. CDR3 DNA sequence: TGTGCCAGCAAACAGGGTAGGTTCAGCGAGCAGTACTTC. This sequence encodes CASKQGRFSEQYF.

The CDR3 nucleotides read TGTGCCAGCAGCTCCTTTAGCGGGAGGGCCACAGATACGCAGTATTTT. It specifies CASSSFSGRATDTQYF. The chain couples TRBV7-3 to TRBJ2-3; 11 nucleotides align to TRBD2. V gave up 4 bases and J gave up 2 bases; unmatched junction bases: 5. The CDR3 is made up of 16 amino acids. Germline lookup yields CDR1 SGHTA and CDR2 FQGTGA.

The chain is built from TRBV6-5 and TRBJ1-2; the D gene is possibly TRBD1 (5 bases). CDR1 is MNHEY and CDR2 is SVGAGI in the germline V gene. Trimming left V 5 bases short and J 2 bases short, with 9 bases between. CDR3 length: 13 residues. For the CDR3, the DNA is TGTGCCAGCAGTGAACGGGGGAACTATGGCTACACCTTC. Its protein is CASSERGNYGYTF.

V is TRBV30 and J is TRBJ1-1, with D possibly matching TRBD1 (5 bases). The CDR3 totals 12 residues. V shed 3 bases and J shed 7 bases, with 12 bases lying between them. Germline CDR1 GTSNPN, CDR2 SVGIG (reference sequence). DNA of the CDR3: TGTGCCTGGAGAAACCGGGGGAGTGAAGCTTTCTTT. As protein: CAWRNRGSEAFF.

The sample holds a few counts of this clone. This chain connects TRBV19 to TRBJ2-7; D remains unclear. V was cut by 8 bases and J by 6 bases, with 17 bases left in between. Germline V CDR1 and CDR2: LNHDA, SQIVND (reference sequence). This CDR3 contains 13 residues. The CDR3 sequence: CASGWARHGEQYF. The CDR3 DNA reads as TGTGCCAGTGGATGGGCACGGCACGGCGAGCAGTACTTC.